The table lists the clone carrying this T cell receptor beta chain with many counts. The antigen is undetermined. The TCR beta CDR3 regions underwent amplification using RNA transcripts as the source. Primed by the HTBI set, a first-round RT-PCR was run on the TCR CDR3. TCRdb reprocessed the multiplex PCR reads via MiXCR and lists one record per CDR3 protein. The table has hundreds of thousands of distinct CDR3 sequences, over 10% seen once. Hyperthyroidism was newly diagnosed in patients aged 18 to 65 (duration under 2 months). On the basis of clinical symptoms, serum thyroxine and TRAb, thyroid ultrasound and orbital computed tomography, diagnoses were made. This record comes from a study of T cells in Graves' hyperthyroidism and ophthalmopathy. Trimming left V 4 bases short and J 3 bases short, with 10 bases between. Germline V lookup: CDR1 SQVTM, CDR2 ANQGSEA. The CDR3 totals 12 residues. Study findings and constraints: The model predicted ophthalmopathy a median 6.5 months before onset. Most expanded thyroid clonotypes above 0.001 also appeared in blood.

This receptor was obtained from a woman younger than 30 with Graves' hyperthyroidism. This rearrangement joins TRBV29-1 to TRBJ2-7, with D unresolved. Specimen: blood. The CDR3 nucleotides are TGCAGCGTTGGGAAACCTGACTACGAGCAGTACTTC. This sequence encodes CSVGKPDYEQYF.